A selection of T cell receptor beta chains follows, all from one sample in a study of blood T cell repertoires in COVID-19. Method: immunoSEQ multiplex PCR; TCRdb's copy keeps in-frame clones and lacks some. This table holds approximately 77,000 clones, approximately 85% found once. Material for sequencing was peripheral blood. The origin of the receptors is a man between 50 and 59 years old with COVID-19, enrolled during active disease. CDR3s include the opening cysteine and the closing phenylalanine or tryptophan. A D gene is named only where the DNA matches it firmly. The size entry is marked missing in some rows and otherwise reads once, few, many or a size class.

v_call	d_call	clone_size	j_call	cdr3_nt	cdr3_aa
TRBV27	TRBD1	-	TRBJ2-7	TGTGCCAGCAGTTTACTCACAGGGGAAAAGGACGAGCAGTACTTC	CASSLLTGEKDEQYF
TRBV14	TRBD2	-	TRBJ2-1	TGTGCCAGCAGCCAACCTATAGGGACTAGCCTGAATGAGCAGTTCTTC	CASSQPIGTSLNEQFF
TRBV9	-	-	TRBJ1-2	TGTGCCAGCAGCCCCTTGCAGGGAAGTACGCATGGCTACACCTTC	CASSPLQGSTHGYTF
TRBV19	TRBD2	-	TRBJ2-3	TGTGCCAGTAGTATCAGCGGGAGCGGCACAGATACGCAGTATTTT	CASSISGSGTDTQYF
TRBV4-2	TRBD2	-	TRBJ2-7	TGTGCCAGCAGCGCTAGCGGATTCTCCTACGAGCAGTACTTC	CASSASGFSYEQYF
TRBV7-2	TRBD2	-	TRBJ2-3	TGTGCCAGCAGCTTTTGGACTAGCGGGAGGGGTGTGGGCGATACGCAGTATTTT	CASSFWTSGRGVGDTQYF
TRBV19	-	-	TRBJ1-1	TGTGCCAGTACCCAATCGGTTGGGGGGGTCACTGAAGCTTTCTTT	CASTQSVGGVTEAFF
TRBV6-5	-	-	TRBJ1-4	TGTGCCAGCAGACCTCAGGGTAGGAATGAAAAACTGTTTTTT	CASRPQGRNEKLFF
TRBV6-5	-	-	TRBJ2-2	TGTGCCAGCAGATCAGGGGGGTCAGCCGGGGAGCTGTTTTTT	CASRSGGSAGELFF
TRBV6-2/TRBV6-3	-	-	TRBJ1-1	TGTGCCAGCAGCCGACCCTACTCCGGGTACCCCACTGAAGCTTTCTTT	CASSRPYSGYPTEAFF
TRBV6-5	-	few	TRBJ2-2	TGTGCCAGCAGTTACAGCGGACCGAACACCGGGGAGCTGTTTTTT	CASSYSGPNTGELFF
TRBV4-2	-	once	TRBJ2-7	TGTGCCAGCAGCCAGAACATGATCTCCTACGAGCAGTACTTC	CASSQNMISYEQYF
TRBV4-1	-	once	TRBJ1-1	TGCGCCAGCAGCCAAGAACCGGGGAAACTCACTGAAGCTTTCTTT	CASSQEPGKLTEAFF
TRBV5-4	-	-	TRBJ2-4	TGTGCCAGCAGCTTGTTAACGGGGGAAAACATTCAGTACTTC	CASSLLTGENIQYF
TRBV6-5	-	-	TRBJ1-1	TGTGCCGGGGGACATAAAATGAACACTGAAGCTTTCTTT	CAGGHKMNTEAFF
TRBV5-4	-	-	TRBJ2-5	TGTGCCAGCAGCTTGTTCGGCCAGCGAGAGACCCAGTACTTC	CASSLFGQRETQYF
TRBV9	TRBD1	-	TRBJ1-1	TGTGCCAGCAGCACCGCCGGGACAGGGGTGACTGAAGCTTTCTTT	CASSTAGTGVTEAFF
TRBV7-9	TRBD1	-	TRBJ1-1	TGTGCCAGCAGCTTAGGAGGGAACAGGGGCACTGAAGCTTTCTTT	CASSLGGNRGTEAFF
TRBV28	TRBD1	-	TRBJ2-7	TGTGCCAGCAGTTTAGGAGGGGCAGGGGGCAACGAGCAGTACTTC	CASSLGGAGGNEQYF
TRBV7-2	-	-	TRBJ2-5	TGTGCCAGCAGCTCCATAGAGACCCAGTACTTC	CASSSIETQYF
TRBV7-2	-	-	TRBJ1-6	TGTGCCAGCAGCTTAGTGAGGGCGGGTTCACCCCTCCACTTT	CASSLVRAGSPLHF
TRBV7-2	TRBD1	few	TRBJ1-2	TGTGCCAGCAGCGTAAGCCCGACAGGGAACTATGGCTACACCTTC	CASSVSPTGNYGYTF
TRBV29-1	-	-	TRBJ2-6	TGCAGCGCCGCGGGGACGGCCGACTCTGGGGCCAACGTCCTGACTTTC	CSAAGTADSGANVLTF
TRBV29-1	-	-	TRBJ1-1	TGCAGCGTTGAAATGTCACAGCTGAACACTGAAGCTTTCTTT	CSVEMSQLNTEAFF
TRBV28	TRBD1	-	TRBJ1-6	TGTGCCAGCACTATGGACAGGGGAGGTTCACCCCTCCACTTT	CASTMDRGGSPLHF
TRBV7-6	-	-	TRBJ2-7	TGTGCCAGCAGCCGCGGGACCACCTACGAGCAGTACTTC	CASSRGTTYEQYF
TRBV5-5	TRBD1	-	TRBJ1-2	TGTGCCAGCAGCTTTTTTATCGGACAGGGAGATGGCTACACCTTC	CASSFFIGQGDGYTF
TRBV29-1	-	-	TRBJ1-1	TGCAGCACGGGTCAGGGGTTGGGCACTGAAGCTTTCTTT	CSTGQGLGTEAFF
TRBV5-8	-	once	TRBJ1-5	TGTGCCAGCACCTTAGGGGAAACATATAGCAATCAGCCCCAGCATTTT	CASTLGETYSNQPQHF
TRBV6-5	-	-	TRBJ2-7	TGTGCCAGCAGTTACTCGTCGAGTTACGAGCAGTACTTC	CASSYSSSYEQYF
TRBV27	-	once	TRBJ2-7	TGTGCCAGCAGTTCGGAGGTTGTGGGGCCACAGGGCTACGAGCAGTACTTC	CASSSEVVGPQGYEQYF
TRBV2	TRBD2	-	TRBJ2-1	TGTGCCAGCAGTACAGAAGCGGGAGGGCCTTACAATGAGCAGTTCTTC	CASSTEAGGPYNEQFF
TRBV24-1	TRBD1	-	TRBJ2-7	TGTGCCACCAGTCAGGGGACAGGGAGGAACGAGCAGTACTTC	CATSQGTGRNEQYF
TRBV5-4	-	-	TRBJ1-6	TGTGCCAGCAGCTTGGAGGGAGTCAATAATTCACCCCTCCACTTT	CASSLEGVNNSPLHF
TRBV18	-	-	TRBJ1-2	TGTGCCAGCTCACCCCAGGGCTATGGCTACACCTTC	CASSPQGYGYTF
TRBV9	-	-	TRBJ2-7	TGTGCCAGCAGCCCTCCCACAGGGCCCAAGGAGCAGTACTTC	CASSPPTGPKEQYF
TRBV2	TRBD2	once	TRBJ2-3	TGTGCCAGCAGTGAAGCTAGGGGAGCGGGAGGGCCAAGGGATACGCAGTATTTT	CASSEARGAGGPRDTQYF
TRBV2	-	-	TRBJ1-5	TGTGCCAGCAGCGCCGGAACAACCCCCGGGCAGCCCCAGCATTTT	CASSAGTTPGQPQHF
TRBV5-1	TRBD1	once	TRBJ1-1	TGCGCCAGCAGAAGGGGGCTGAACACTGAAGCTTTCTTT	CASRRGLNTEAFF
TRBV28	TRBD2	-	TRBJ2-3	TGTGCCTCCCGCCCTAGCGGGAGTTCTAAAGATACGCAGTATTTT	CASRPSGSSKDTQYF
TRBV4-2	-	-	TRBJ2-5	TGTGCCAGCAGCCAAGCCCGAAGTGAGGAGACCCAGTACTTC	CASSQARSEETQYF
TRBV19	-	-	TRBJ1-1	TGTGCCAGTAGTATGGGTATCAGGGGTACTGAAGCTTTCTTT	CASSMGIRGTEAFF
TRBV30	TRBD1	-	TRBJ2-7	TGTGCCTGGAGTGCCCAGACAGGGGCCTACGAGCAGTACTTC	CAWSAQTGAYEQYF
TRBV5-5	-	-	TRBJ1-1	TGTGCCAGCAGCTTGTGGTTAACGAGGGTTGTTGAAGCTTTCTTT	CASSLWLTRVVEAFF
TRBV5-1	-	-	TRBJ2-1	TGCGCCAGCAGCTTGGGGAGACAGGTTTACAATGAGCAGTTCTTC	CASSLGRQVYNEQFF
TRBV6-5	-	-	TRBJ2-7	TGTGCCAGCAGTTATCCGGACAAACCCTACGAGCAGTACTTC	CASSYPDKPYEQYF
TRBV29-1	-	-	TRBJ1-4	TGCAGTGTAGACCTGGGCCTGACGGATGAAAAACTGTTTTTT	CSVDLGLTDEKLFF
TRBV14	TRBD1	once	TRBJ1-1	TGTGCCAGCAGCCTTGGACAGGGGAACACTGAAGCTTTCTTT	CASSLGQGNTEAFF
TRBV28	TRBD1	-	TRBJ2-7	TGTGCCAGCCGGGACAGTCCCTACGAGCAGTACTTC	CASRDSPYEQYF
TRBV28	-	-	TRBJ2-1	TGTGCCAGCAGCCGACCCCCTCGGGGCTACAATGAGCAGTTCTTC	CASSRPPRGYNEQFF
TRBV6-5	TRBD2	-	TRBJ2-7	TGTGCCAGCAAGCGGCTAGCGGGAGGGCCAGGCGAGCAGTACTTC	CASKRLAGGPGEQYF
TRBV9	-	-	TRBJ2-6	TGTGCCAGCAGCGTAGGATTAAAGCGAACTGGGGCCAACGTCCTGACTTTC	CASSVGLKRTGANVLTF
TRBV9	-	-	TRBJ1-5	TGTGCCAGCAGCGTAGACAGGCCGAGGAGGGGTGGCAATCAGCCCCAGCATTTT	CASSVDRPRRGGNQPQHF
TRBV11-2	-	-	TRBJ1-2	TGTGCCAGCAGCTTCTCGAGGACAGTGACGGGCTACACCTTC	CASSFSRTVTGYTF
TRBV18	-	-	TRBJ2-7	TGTGCCAGCTCACCACTTTTCGGGGAGCAGTACTTC	CASSPLFGEQYF